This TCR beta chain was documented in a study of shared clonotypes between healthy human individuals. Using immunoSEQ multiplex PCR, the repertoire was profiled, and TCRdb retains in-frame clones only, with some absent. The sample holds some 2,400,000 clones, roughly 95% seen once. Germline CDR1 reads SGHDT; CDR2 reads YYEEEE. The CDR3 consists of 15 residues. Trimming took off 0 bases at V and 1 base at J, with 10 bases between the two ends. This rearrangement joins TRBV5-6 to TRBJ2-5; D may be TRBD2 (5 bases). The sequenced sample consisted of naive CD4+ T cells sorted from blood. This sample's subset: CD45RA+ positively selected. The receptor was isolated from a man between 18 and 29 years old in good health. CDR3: CASSLAGWGQETQYF. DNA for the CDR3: TGTGCCAGCAGCTTGGCGGGGTGGGGCCAAGAGACCCAGTACTTC.